These 23 T cell receptor beta chains were sequenced from one sample in a study of shared clonotypes between healthy human individuals. TCRdb keeps only in-frame clones here, not all; method: immunoSEQ multiplex PCR. The sample lists 2,500,000 or so clones, 85% to 95% occurring once. Sequenced sample: naive CD4+ T cells from PBMCs. Subset defined: CD45RA+ positively selected. The receptors derive from a man in his late teens or twenties in good health. Some clones in this sample may be carry-over from other donors' samples.

The chain is built from TRBV29-1 and TRBJ2-5; 8 bases are shared with TRBD2. V lost 7 bases to trimming and J lost 2 bases; unmatched junction nucleotides: 6. The CDR3 sequence is 13 residues long. The germline CDR1 and CDR2 sequences are SQVTM and ANQGSEA. The CDR3 region is CSGQLADQETQYF. CDR3 DNA sequence: TGCAGCGGACAACTAGCGGATCAAGAGACCCAGTACTTC.

V and J are TRBV7-9 and TRBJ1-4; 10 nucleotides match TRBD1. This CDR3 is 15 amino acids long. Trimming cost V 5 bases and J 4 bases; bases outside gene matches: 4. Germline-derived CDR1 and CDR2 are SEHNR and FQNEAQ (reference sequence). This chain's CDR3 is CASSPGTGVNEKLFF. Written as DNA, the CDR3 is TGTGCCAGCAGCCCAGGGACAGGGGTTAATGAAAAACTGTTTTTT.

The CDR3 protein is CSVTVPGYEQYF. The DNA of the CDR3 is TGCAGCGTGACAGTTCCGGGGTACGAGCAGTACTTC. The rearrangement links TRBV29-1 to TRBJ2-5; perhaps D is TRBD1 or TRBD2 (5 bases each). The end of the DNA is better explained by TRBJ2-7, so the J call may be wrong. The germline CDR1 and CDR2 sequences are SQVTM and ANQGSEA. This CDR3 region has 12 residues.

This clone is a singleton in its sample. This chain joins TRBV19 and TRBJ2-1, with D possibly matching TRBD2 (5 bases). The V gene lost 7 bases and the J gene lost 5 bases, with 15 bases spanning the gap. Germline lookup yields CDR1 LNHDA and CDR2 SQIVND (reference sequence). This CDR3 has 14 residues. The CDR3 here is CASISSTTDNEQFF. CDR3 coding DNA: TGTGCCAGTATTTCTTCGACTACAGACAATGAGCAGTTCTTC.

This clone was seen a single time. The sample holds other DNA sequences that translate to the same CDR3. V gene TRBV5-5 combines with J gene TRBJ2-5; no reliable D call. Trimming took 1 base from V and 1 from J, leaving 2 bases between them. CDR1 is SGHKS, CDR2 YYEKEE, per germline (reference sequence). There are 12 residues in the CDR3. The CDR3 spells CASSLSQETQYF. The CDR3 nucleotides are TGTGCCAGCAGCTTGTCCCAAGAGACCCAGTACTTC. Based on the CDR3 plus reference TRBV5-5 and TRBJ2-5, the full variable domain is DAGVTQSPTHLIKTRGQQVTLRCSPISGHKSVSWYQQVLGQGPQFIFQYYEKEERGRGNFPDRFSARQFPNYSSELNVNALLLGDSALYLCASSLSQETQYFGPGTRLLVL.

The rearrangement uses TRBV5-1 and TRBJ2-1, with D tentatively TRBD2 (5 bases). The CDR3 loop spans 15 amino acids. V gave up 4 bases and J gave up 3 bases, with 14 bases separating them. Germline lookup yields CDR1 SGHRS and CDR2 YFSETQ. The CDR3 sequence is CASSPNRRSYNEQFF. In nucleotides, the CDR3 is TGCGCCAGCAGCCCAAACCGGAGGAGCTACAATGAGCAGTTCTTC.

This rearrangement joins TRBV15 to TRBJ2-5; TRBD2 matches 11 bases. V gave up 3 bases and J gave up 5 bases; unmatched junction bases: 2. This CDR3 is built from 14 residues. The germline V gene encodes CDR1 LNHNV and CDR2 YYDKDF (reference sequence). The CDR3 protein is CATSSPSGRETQYF. For the CDR3, the DNA is TGTGCCACCAGCAGCCCTAGCGGGAGGGAGACCCAGTACTTC.

J is TRBJ2-7 and V is TRBV6-1; 9 nucleotides align to TRBD2. The CDR3 sequence is 14 residues long. The germline V gene encodes CDR1 MNHNS and CDR2 SASEGT. V lost 5 bases to trimming and J lost 3 bases; unmatched junction nucleotides: 5. Written as DNA, the CDR3 is TGTGCCAGCAGTCCTAGCGGGACAAACTACGAGCAGTACTTC. Translating gives CASSPSGTNYEQYF.

The genes are TRBV11-2 and TRBJ2-5; 10 nucleotides line up with TRBD2. J gave up 4 bases and V 5 bases, and 10 bases lay outside the gene matches. The CDR3 spans 16 residues. Germline assignment: CDR1 SGHAT and CDR2 FQNNGV. CDR3 region: CASSPRRLAGGETQYF. CDR3 sequence (DNA): TGTGCCAGCAGCCCCAGGAGGTTAGCGGGAGGAGAGACCCAGTACTTC.

This clone was seen more than once but under ten times. The V gene is TRBV18, the J gene TRBJ1-2; maybe TRBD1 (5 bases). V was pared by 8 bases and J by 3 bases, with 13 bases between. The CDR3 is 13 amino acids. Per germline, CDR1 KGHSH and CDR2 LQKENI. CDR3 nucleotide sequence: TGTGCCAGCACGTGGGGGTCGGACTATGGCTACACCTTC. This translates into CASTWGSDYGYTF.

This chain uses TRBV5-4 with TRBJ2-2; 7 nucleotides align to TRBD2. Trimming took 4 bases from V and 0 from J; bases not matched to a gene: 18. The length of the CDR3 is 20 residues. Germline assignment: CDR1 SGHNT and CDR2 YYREEE (reference sequence). The CDR3 spells CASSRQKMGGWRSNTGELFF. The CDR3 coding sequence is TGTGCCAGCAGCCGGCAAAAGATGGGGGGGTGGCGATCGAACACCGGGGAGCTGTTTTTT.

This chain uses TRBV29-1 with TRBJ2-1; maybe TRBD2 (6 bases). The germline V gene has CDR1 SQVTM and CDR2 ANQGSEA. The CDR3 totals 14 residues. Trimming shortened V by 4 bases and J by 0 bases, and 10 bases separated the two germline ends. CDR3 DNA sequence: TGCAGCGTTGCCCTAGCGACCTCCTACAATGAGCAGTTCTTC. Residues: CSVALATSYNEQFF.

This clone was seen a handful of times. The chain recombines TRBV15 with TRBJ1-2; D might be TRBD1 (6 bases). Trimming pared 2 bases from V and 8 bases from J, leaving 21 bases between. CDR1 and CDR2 from the germline V gene are LNHNV and YYDKDF (reference sequence). This CDR3 is built from 16 residues. DNA for the CDR3: TGTGCCACCAGCAGAACAGCTAAAGCGGGGGCGCCGGGCTACACCTTC. Protein sequence: CATSRTAKAGAPGYTF.

DNA for the CDR3: TGTGCCAGCAGCTCAGGGATGGCCAAAAACATTCAGTACTTC. This codes for CASSSGMAKNIQYF. The gene calls are TRBV11-2 and TRBJ2-4, with D possibly TRBD1 on 5 matching bases. Trimming took 4 bases from V and 1 from J, leaving 8 bases between them. Germline V gene sequence: CDR1 SGHAT, CDR2 FQNNGV. The CDR3 covers 14 residues. Full variable domain (remainder filled in from reference TRBV11-2 and TRBJ2-4): EAGVAQSPRYKIIEKRQSVAFWCNPISGHATLYWYQQILGQGPKLLIQFQNNGVVDDSQLPKDRFSAERLKGVDSTLKIQPAKLEDSAVYLCASSSGMAKNIQYFGAGTRLSVL.

This chain uses TRBV5-1 with TRBJ1-1; D not certain. The V gene's germline CDR1 is SGHRS and CDR2 YFSETQ. The CDR3 covers 16 residues. Trimming stripped 4 bases from V and 5 bases from J, with 21 bases between. This chain's CDR3 is CASSLPSSGGGTEAFF. The CDR3 coding sequence is TGCGCCAGCAGCCTCCCATCATCCGGAGGTGGGACTGAAGCTTTCTTT.

This chain connects TRBV5-1 to TRBJ2-1; 11 positions match TRBD2. Germline trimming cut 4 bases from V and 2 bases from J; bases unmatched to any gene: 5. The CDR3 length is 16 residues. In germline, CDR1 is SGHRS, CDR2 YFSETQ. The CDR3 loop is CASSTTSGRPYNEQFF. DNA for the CDR3: TGCGCCAGCAGCACCACTAGCGGGAGACCCTACAATGAGCAGTTCTTC. Together with reference TRBV5-1 and TRBJ2-1, the CDR3 gives the full variable domain: KAGVTQTPRYLIKTRGQQVTLSCSPISGHRSVSWYQQTPGQGLQFLFEYFSETQRNKGNFPGRFSGRQFSNSRSEMNVSTLELGDSALYLCASSTTSGRPYNEQFFGPGTRLTVL.

On this clone itself: Other nucleotide sequences from this sample produce the same CDR3. This chain connects TRBV10-3 to TRBJ2-5; the D is unclear. V lost 6 bases and J 0 bases, leaving 8 bases between the germline ends. Germline V gene sequence: CDR1 ENHRY, CDR2 SYGVKD. The CDR3 is 13 residues long. CDR3 sequence: CAISTRNQETQYF. The CDR3 DNA reads as TGTGCCATCAGCACGCGGAACCAAGAGACCCAGTACTTC.

The chain combines TRBV19 with TRBJ2-1; 12 nucleotides align to TRBD2. The germline gives CDR1 LNHDA, CDR2 SQIVND (reference sequence). The CDR3 loop spans 15 amino acids. V trimming: 3 bases; J trimming: 9 bases; junction bases outside the gene matches: 6. CDR3 in DNA: TGTGCCAGTAGTATTCGGGCTAGCGGGAGGGGTGAGCAGTTCTTC. Its translation is CASSIRASGRGEQFF.

V and J are TRBV27 and TRBJ2-5; D may be TRBD1 (5 bases). V was shortened by 2 bases and J by 0 bases, with 10 bases between the two germline ends. The CDR3 is made up of 15 amino acids. Germline CDR1 MNHEY, CDR2 SMNVEV (reference sequence). The chain's CDR3 is CASSLLYRYQETQYF. For the CDR3, the DNA is TGTGCCAGCAGTTTACTCTACAGGTACCAAGAGACCCAGTACTTC.

This rearrangement joins TRBV2 to TRBJ2-5, with 9 bases matching TRBD1. This CDR3 has 15 amino acids. V shed 4 bases and J 5 bases; nucleotides not matched to a gene: 8. The V gene's germline CDR1 is SNHLY and CDR2 FYNNEI. CDR3 in amino acids: CASSGLGQGGETQYF. Here the CDR3 DNA reads TGTGCCAGCAGTGGACTGGGACAGGGCGGGGAGACCCAGTACTTC. Using reference TRBV2 and TRBJ2-5 for the parts outside the CDR3, the full variable domain is EPEVTQTPSHQVTQMGQEVILRCVPISNHLYFYWYRQILGQKVEFLVSFYNNEISEKSEIFDDQFSVERPDGSNFTLKIRSTKLEDSAMYFCASSGLGQGGETQYFGPGTRLLVL.

The chain is built from TRBV6-6 and TRBJ2-2; TRBD2 agrees at 11 bases. Trimming took 8 bases from V and 6 from J; bases not matched to a gene: 8. Germline values: CDR1 MNHNY, CDR2 SVGAGI (reference sequence). This CDR3 has 15 amino acids. CDR3 sequence (DNA): TGTGCCAGCGGCTTTAGCGGGAGGGAGGCCGGGGAGCTGTTTTTT. This sequence encodes CASGFSGREAGELFF.

As regards this clone: Other DNA sequences from this sample encode an identical CDR3 as well. The V call is TRBV7-9, the J call TRBJ2-7, with D possibly TRBD2 on 6 matching bases. The germline CDR1 and CDR2 sequences are SEHNR and FQNEAQ (reference sequence). The V gene lost 1 base and the J gene lost 6 bases, with 10 bases spanning the gap. This CDR3 is 13 amino acids long. The CDR3 reads CASSLVAGSEQYF. The CDR3 DNA is TGTGCCAGCAGCTTAGTTGCGGGGAGCGAGCAGTACTTC.

In its sample, this clone was seen once. V is TRBV7-8 and J is TRBJ2-1; TRBD2 is a possible D gene (6 bases). This CDR3 has 14 amino acids. Trimming removed 5 bases at V and 4 bases at J, with 12 bases between. The germline V gene encodes CDR1 SGHVS and CDR2 FQNEAQ. The CDR3 DNA sequence: TGTGCCAGCAGCCCCGACCGGGAGTACAATGAGCAGTTCTTC. This gives the protein CASSPDREYNEQFF.